This T cell receptor (beta chain) was captured by sequencing in a study of T cell repertoires in cytomegalovirus infection. Across the whole study: Based on public TCR beta signatures, there were indications of CMV infection and of a matching HLA type.

TCRdb recomputed calls from the reads with MiXCR, one row per CDR3 protein. Of approximately 500,000 distinct CDR3 sequences in the sample, approximately 11% are singletons; the top ten hold more than 8.5%. Germline CDR1 reads LNHNV; CDR2 reads YYDKDF (reference sequence). V lost 1 base and J lost 5, with 21 bases in between. CDR3 length: 18 residues. This clonotype was counted at least ten times. The antigen is not known. Study results and caveats: The study found HLA-C-restricted CMV-specific TCR beta clonotypes dominating the ex vivo response. CMV carriers with the relevant HLA were identified by cumulative public TCR beta family frequency.

The receptor's source is a human donor in good health (CMV status not recorded). Some clones in this sample may be carry-over from other donors' samples. The sample was PBMCs. The chain links TRBV15 to TRBJ2-1, with D possibly called TRBD1 or TRBD2 (5 bases each). Here the CDR3 DNA reads TGTGCCACCAGCAGAGGCCTAAGGGACCCAAGACGCGACAATGAGCAGTTCTTC. Translated, it gives CATSRGLRDPRRDNEQFF.